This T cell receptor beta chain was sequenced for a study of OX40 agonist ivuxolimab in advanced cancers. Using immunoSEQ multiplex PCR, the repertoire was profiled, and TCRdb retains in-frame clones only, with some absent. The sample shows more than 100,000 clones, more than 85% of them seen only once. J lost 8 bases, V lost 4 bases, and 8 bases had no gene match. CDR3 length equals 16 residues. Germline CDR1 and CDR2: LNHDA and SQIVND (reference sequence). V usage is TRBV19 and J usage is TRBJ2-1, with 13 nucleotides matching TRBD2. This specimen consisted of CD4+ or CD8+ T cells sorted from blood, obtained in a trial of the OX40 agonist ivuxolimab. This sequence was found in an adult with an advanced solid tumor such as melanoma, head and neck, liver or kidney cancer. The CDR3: CASSREGLAGTYEQFF. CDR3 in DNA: TGTGCCAGTAGTAGGGAGGGACTAGCGGGAACCTATGAGCAGTTCTTC. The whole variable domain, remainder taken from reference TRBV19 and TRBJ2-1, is DGGITQSPKYLFRKEGQNVTLSCEQNLNHDAMYWYRQDPGQGLRLIYYSQIVNDFQKGDIAEGYSVSREKKESFPLTVTSAQKNPTAFYLCASSREGLAGTYEQFFGPGTRLTVL.